This is a list of T cell receptor beta chains from one sample in a study of blood T cell repertoires in COVID-19. TCRdb keeps only in-frame clones here, not all; method: immunoSEQ multiplex PCR. The sample includes 250,000 to 400,000 clones, over 75% of them seen just once. Material: peripheral blood. Receptors were obtained from a man aged 45-60 years with active or convalescent COVID-19. The CDR3 runs from the conserved cysteine through the conserved F or W. The D gene is left open where the match is weak. A clone size is listed for some rows: how often the clone was seen (once, few, many), or a class if it is expanded.

CDR3aa: CASSLYSYEQYF
CDR3nt: TGTGCCAGCAGCTTGTACAGTTACGAGCAGTACTTC
v_gene: TRBV5-5
d_gene: NA
j_gene: TRBJ2-7
abundance: NA

CDR3aa: CASSPLDRGPNEKLFF
CDR3nt: TGTGCCAGCAGTCCCCTAGACAGGGGCCCTAATGAAAAACTGTTTTTT
v_gene: TRBV28
d_gene: TRBD1
j_gene: TRBJ1-4
abundance: NA

CDR3aa: CASSLTHGSYNSPLHF
CDR3nt: TGTGCCAGCAGTTTAACTCATGGGAGTTATAATTCACCCCTCCACTTT
v_gene: TRBV28
d_gene: NA
j_gene: TRBJ1-6
abundance: NA

CDR3aa: CAWSLVEGNTIYF
CDR3nt: TGTGCCTGGAGTCTCGTGGAGGGAAACACCATATATTTT
v_gene: TRBV30
d_gene: NA
j_gene: TRBJ1-3
abundance: NA

CDR3aa: CSGTGTSFNEQFF
CDR3nt: TGCAGCGGGACCGGGACTAGCTTCAATGAGCAGTTCTTC
v_gene: TRBV29-1
d_gene: TRBD2
j_gene: TRBJ2-1
abundance: NA

CDR3aa: CASRPLAPPGQGYAYEQYF
CDR3nt: TGCGCCAGCCGACCCCTGGCCCCACCGGGACAGGGGTATGCGTACGAGCAGTACTTC
v_gene: TRBV5-1
d_gene: TRBD1
j_gene: TRBJ2-7
abundance: NA

CDR3aa: CASSPGNYGYTF
CDR3nt: TGTGCCAGCAGCCCAGGTAACTATGGCTACACCTTC
v_gene: TRBV13
d_gene: NA
j_gene: TRBJ1-2
abundance: NA

CDR3aa: CASSAHISGGSGNTIYF
CDR3nt: TGTGCCAGCAGCGCTCATATATCAGGAGGCTCTGGAAACACCATATATTTT
v_gene: TRBV9
d_gene: NA
j_gene: TRBJ1-3
abundance: NA

CDR3aa: CASSLGTGSNQPQHF
CDR3nt: TGTGCCAGCAGCTTAGGAACCGGTAGCAATCAGCCCCAGCATTTT
v_gene: TRBV7-2
d_gene: NA
j_gene: TRBJ1-5
abundance: NA

CDR3aa: CASSLGHLAKNIQYF
CDR3nt: TGTGCCAGCAGTCTGGGACACCTAGCCAAAAACATTCAGTACTTC
v_gene: TRBV6-5
d_gene: NA
j_gene: TRBJ2-4
abundance: NA

CDR3aa: CASSLGQGNDNEQFF
CDR3nt: TGTGCCAGCAGCTTGGGGCAGGGGAACGACAATGAGCAGTTCTTC
v_gene: TRBV5-4
d_gene: NA
j_gene: TRBJ2-1
abundance: NA

CDR3aa: CASSMGQGGPAPYF
CDR3nt: TGTGCCAGCAGCATGGGACAGGGTGGCCCCGCGCCGTACTTC
v_gene: TRBV5-6
d_gene: TRBD1
j_gene: TRBJ2-7
abundance: NA

CDR3aa: CASSPQTGYNQPQHF
CDR3nt: TGTGCCAGCAGTCCGCAAACAGGTTATAATCAGCCCCAGCATTTT
v_gene: TRBV6-2/TRBV6-3
d_gene: NA
j_gene: TRBJ1-5
abundance: NA

CDR3aa: CAWSVTQGFQDQPQHF
CDR3nt: TGTGCCTGGAGTGTCACACAGGGGTTTCAGGATCAGCCCCAGCATTTT
v_gene: TRBV30
d_gene: TRBD1
j_gene: TRBJ1-5
abundance: NA

CDR3aa: CASSLSTLDNTDTQYF
CDR3nt: TGTGCCAGCAGCTTATCGACACTGGATAACACAGATACGCAGTATTTT
v_gene: TRBV11-1
d_gene: NA
j_gene: TRBJ2-3
abundance: NA

CDR3aa: CASSTGTGVFLREQYF
CDR3nt: TGTGCCAGCAGTACCGGGACAGGGGTTTTCCTTCGGGAGCAGTATTTT
v_gene: TRBV27
d_gene: TRBD1
j_gene: TRBJ2-3
abundance: NA

CDR3aa: CASSLGPLATDTQYF
CDR3nt: TGCGCCAGCAGCTTGGGTCCTCTAGCGACAGATACGCAGTATTTT
v_gene: TRBV5-1
d_gene: NA
j_gene: TRBJ2-3
abundance: NA

CDR3aa: CASSSGTGGNQPQHF
CDR3nt: TGTGCCAGCAGTTCAGGGACAGGGGGCAATCAGCCCCAGCATTTT
v_gene: TRBV27
d_gene: TRBD1
j_gene: TRBJ1-5
abundance: NA

CDR3aa: CASSLRSQGSYTEAFF
CDR3nt: TGTGCCAGCAGTTTAAGGTCCCAGGGTTCGTACACTGAAGCTTTCTTT
v_gene: TRBV28
d_gene: NA
j_gene: TRBJ1-1
abundance: NA

CDR3aa: CASIGGRGVQPQHF
CDR3nt: TGTGCCAGCATTGGGGGCAGGGGAGTTCAGCCCCAGCATTTT
v_gene: TRBV2
d_gene: NA
j_gene: TRBJ1-5
abundance: once

CDR3aa: CASTQTGEETQYF
CDR3nt: TGTGCCAGCACCCAGACAGGGGAAGAGACCCAGTACTTC
v_gene: TRBV7-2
d_gene: TRBD1
j_gene: TRBJ2-5
abundance: NA

CDR3aa: CASSSRGSGSNTHNEQFF
CDR3nt: TGCGCCAGCAGCTCCCGGGGTAGCGGCTCTAATACGCACAATGAGCAGTTCTTC
v_gene: TRBV5-1
d_gene: NA
j_gene: TRBJ2-1
abundance: once

CDR3aa: CASSLARGSGGNTIYF
CDR3nt: TGTGCCAGCAGTTTGGCCCGGGGGTCGGGGGGAAACACCATATATTTT
v_gene: TRBV27
d_gene: NA
j_gene: TRBJ1-3
abundance: NA

CDR3aa: CASSLTGRDTQYF
CDR3nt: TGCGCCAGCAGCTTGACAGGGAGAGATACGCAGTATTTT
v_gene: TRBV5-1
d_gene: NA
j_gene: TRBJ2-3
abundance: NA

CDR3aa: CASSLVWRETDTQYF
CDR3nt: TGTGCCAGCAGCTTAGTTTGGCGGGAGACAGATACGCAGTATTTT
v_gene: TRBV7-2
d_gene: TRBD2
j_gene: TRBJ2-3
abundance: once

CDR3aa: CASSQTSGGNEQFF
CDR3nt: TGCGCCAGCAGCCAGACTAGCGGAGGCAATGAGCAGTTCTTC
v_gene: TRBV5-1
d_gene: TRBD2
j_gene: TRBJ2-1
abundance: NA

CDR3aa: CASSFETAGGSYEQYF
CDR3nt: TGTGCCAGCAGCTTCGAGACAGCAGGGGGGAGTTACGAGCAGTACTTC
v_gene: TRBV7-6
d_gene: NA
j_gene: TRBJ2-7
abundance: NA

CDR3aa: CASSEGPRSGNTIYF
CDR3nt: TGTGCCAGCAGTGAGGGGCCCCGCTCTGGAAACACCATATATTTT
v_gene: TRBV2
d_gene: NA
j_gene: TRBJ1-3
abundance: NA

CDR3aa: CASVLNGGGGRPETQYF
CDR3nt: TGTGCCAGCGTCCTAAACGGGGGCGGGGGGCGACCAGAGACCCAGTACTTC
v_gene: TRBV7-8
d_gene: TRBD2
j_gene: TRBJ2-5
abundance: NA

CDR3aa: CASLDRTNMNTEAFF
CDR3nt: TGTGCCAGCCTGGACAGAACCAATATGAACACTGAAGCTTTCTTT
v_gene: TRBV6-6
d_gene: NA
j_gene: TRBJ1-1
abundance: NA

CDR3aa: CASSSGTGGNEQFF
CDR3nt: TGCGCCAGCAGCTCGGGGACAGGGGGAAATGAGCAGTTCTTC
v_gene: TRBV5-1
d_gene: TRBD1
j_gene: TRBJ2-1
abundance: NA

CDR3aa: CASSPNRGPDTQYF
CDR3nt: TGTGCCAGCTCACCGAACAGGGGCCCAGATACGCAGTATTTT
v_gene: TRBV18
d_gene: TRBD1
j_gene: TRBJ2-3
abundance: NA

CDR3aa: CAIGQPNYEQYF
CDR3nt: TGTGCCATCGGACAGCCGAACTACGAGCAGTACTTC
v_gene: TRBV24-1
d_gene: NA
j_gene: TRBJ2-7
abundance: NA

CDR3aa: CATSPGQGIQPQHF
CDR3nt: TGTGCCACCAGTCCCGGACAGGGGATTCAGCCCCAGCATTTT
v_gene: TRBV24-1
d_gene: TRBD1
j_gene: TRBJ1-5
abundance: NA

CDR3aa: CASSFGTPGAEAFF
CDR3nt: TGTGCCAGCAGTTTCGGGACACCCGGCGCTGAAGCTTTCTTT
v_gene: TRBV2
d_gene: NA
j_gene: TRBJ1-1
abundance: NA

CDR3aa: CASSLRGSLLFF
CDR3nt: TGTGCCAGCAGTTTGAGGGGGAGCCTGCTGTTCTTC
v_gene: TRBV28
d_gene: NA
j_gene: TRBJ2-1
abundance: NA

CDR3aa: CASSPLGQPHEGGYTF
CDR3nt: TGTGCCAGCTCACCACTGGGACAGCCCCACGAAGGGGGCTACACCTTC
v_gene: TRBV18
d_gene: TRBD1
j_gene: TRBJ1-2
abundance: NA

CDR3aa: CASRDRNSYEQYF
CDR3nt: TGTGCCAGCAGGGACAGAAACTCCTACGAGCAGTACTTC
v_gene: TRBV12-3/TRBV12-4
d_gene: NA
j_gene: TRBJ2-7
abundance: NA

CDR3aa: CASSQGASPSGNTIYF
CDR3nt: TGTGCCAGCAGCCAAGGGGCCAGCCCCTCTGGAAACACCATATATTTT
v_gene: TRBV3-1/TRBV3-2
d_gene: NA
j_gene: TRBJ1-3
abundance: NA

CDR3aa: CAWSVTDTQYF
CDR3nt: TGTGCCTGGAGCGTAACAGATACGCAGTATTTT
v_gene: TRBV30
d_gene: NA
j_gene: TRBJ2-3
abundance: NA